What follows are 20 T cell receptor beta chains derived from one specimen sequenced in a study of cytomegalovirus exposure and HLA in healthy donors. In the PCR, 60 Vbeta and 13 Jbeta primers were used. Data came from immunoSEQ multiplex PCR; TCRdb stores just in-frame clones and leaves some out. The specimen's table records about 120,000 clones. Sequencing input: PBMCs. These receptors all come from a man aged 30 to 45 in good health and CMV-seronegative.

V usage is TRBV5-4 and J usage is TRBJ2-1; 13 positions agree with TRBD2. CDR1 SGHNT and CDR2 YYREEE come from the germline V gene (reference sequence). The V segment lost 9 bases and the J segment 0 bases; nucleotides outside the gene matches: 6. This CDR3 is built from 16 residues. CDR3 nucleotides: TGTGCCACTACGGGACTAGCGGGGAGCTCCTACAATGAGCAGTTCTTC. Protein: CATTGLAGSSYNEQFF. The full variable domain, rest sourced from reference TRBV5-4 and TRBJ2-1, is ETGVTQSPTHLIKTRGQQVTLRCSSQSGHNTVSWYQQALGQGPQFIFQYYREEENGRGNFPPRFSGLQFPNYSSELNVNALELDDSALYLCATTGLAGSSYNEQFFGPGTRLTVL.

The chain joins TRBV5-4 to TRBJ2-3; D gene unclear. This CDR3 region has 12 residues. The V and J ends lost 4 bases and 4 bases respectively, with 7 bases between them. Germline assignment: CDR1 SGHNT and CDR2 YYREEE (reference sequence). The CDR3: CASSPMADTQYF. The CDR3 DNA follows: TGTGCCAGCAGCCCTATGGCAGATACGCAGTATTTT.

The chain is built from TRBV5-1 and TRBJ2-1; 8 bases are a match to TRBD1. V was pared by 0 bases and J by 7 bases, with 9 bases of the junction left unmatched. This CDR3 spans 16 amino acids. In germline, CDR1 is SGHRS, CDR2 YFSETQ. CDR3 sequence reads: CASSLGQGIFLNEQFF. The DNA of the CDR3 is TGCGCCAGCAGCTTGGGACAGGGGATTTTTTTAAATGAGCAGTTCTTC.

The rearrangement joins TRBV6-5 to TRBJ2-1; 8 bases match TRBD2. After removal of 6 bases from V and 8 bases from J, the junction contained 12 bases not matched to a gene. Germline values: CDR1 MNHEY, CDR2 SVGAGI. The CDR3 has 15 residues. The CDR3: CASSLHRGGGDEQFF. The CDR3 DNA follows: TGTGCCAGCAGCCTACACCGGGGGGGCGGGGATGAGCAGTTCTTC.

J is TRBJ2-5 and V is TRBV7-6, with 11 nucleotides matching TRBD1. After removal of 5 bases from V and 4 bases from J, the junction contained 9 bases not matched to a gene. Germline CDR1 SGHVS, CDR2 FNYEAQ. CDR3 size: 16 residues. The CDR3 spells CASSAPGQGASETQYF. The DNA for the CDR3 is TGTGCCAGCAGCGCGCCCGGACAGGGGGCATCAGAGACCCAGTACTTC. Looking up the rest from reference TRBV7-6 and TRBJ2-5 gives the full variable domain: GAGVSQSPRYKVTKRGQDVALRCDPISGHVSLYWYRQALGQGPEFLTYFNYEAQQDKSGLPNDRFSAERPEGSISTLTIQRTEQRDSAMYRCASSAPGQGASETQYFGPGTRLLVL.

This chain uses TRBV28 with TRBJ1-5; perhaps TRBD1 as D (5 bases). This CDR3 has 16 residues. Trimming stripped 3 bases from V and 0 bases from J, with 12 bases between. The germline V gene has CDR1 MDHEN and CDR2 SYDVKM. Here the CDR3 reads CASSLIGGFSNQPQHF. The CDR3 DNA sequence: TGTGCCAGCAGTTTGATCGGGGGGTTTAGCAATCAGCCCCAGCATTTT.

The V call is TRBV4-1, the J call TRBJ2-5; a weak D match, TRBD2 (6 bases). The J call is uncertain, as TRBJ2-7 better fits the DNA end. Germline V gene data show CDR1 as MGHRA and CDR2 as YSYEKL. The CDR3 totals 18 residues. The CDR3 protein is CASSHGRQNGARPYEQYF. CDR3 bases: TGCGCCAGCAGCCACGGGAGACAGAACGGGGCCCGACCCTACGAGCAGTACTTC.

The rearrangement joins TRBV5-1 to TRBJ1-6, with D possibly being TRBD1 (6 bases). Germline V gene sequence: CDR1 SGHRS, CDR2 YFSETQ. The CDR3 totals 15 residues. The V and J ends lost 0 bases and 7 bases respectively, with 11 bases between them. The DNA for the CDR3 is TGCGCCAGCAGCTTGGAACCCACAGGGAATTCACCCCTCCACTTT. It is translated as CASSLEPTGNSPLHF. The full variable domain, rest sourced from reference TRBV5-1 and TRBJ1-6, is KAGVTQTPRYLIKTRGQQVTLSCSPISGHRSVSWYQQTPGQGLQFLFEYFSETQRNKGNFPGRFSGRQFSNSRSEMNVSTLELGDSALYLCASSLEPTGNSPLHFGNGTRLTVT.

The chain is built from TRBV6-6 and TRBJ1-1, with TRBD1 as a possible D gene (5 bases). Germline CDR1 is MNHNY and CDR2 is SVGAGI (reference sequence). Trimming stripped 2 bases from V and 7 bases from J, with 14 bases between. The CDR3 totals 14 residues. CDR3 nucleotides: TGTGCCAGCAGTTACACCCCTGGGGCTGATGAAGCTTTCTTT. Translation: CASSYTPGADEAFF.

The chain recombines TRBV5-4 with TRBJ2-2; 9 nucleotides align to TRBD1. Trimming took 4 bases from V and 1 from J; bases not matched to a gene: 5. The CDR3 has 16 residues. From germline, CDR1 is SGHNT and CDR2 YYREEE (reference sequence). CDR3 coding DNA: TGTGCCAGCAGCCCGCCGGGACAGGGGAACACCGGGGAGCTGTTTTTT. This encodes CASSPPGQGNTGELFF.

V usage is TRBV5-6 and J usage is TRBJ2-1, with a tentative D call TRBD2 (6 bases). This CDR3 has 15 amino acids. CDR1 and CDR2 from the germline V gene are SGHDT and YYEEEE. Trimming took 1 base from V and 6 from J, leaving 14 bases between them. CDR3 sequence: CASSLPGVKFNEQFF. The CDR3 DNA sequence: TGTGCCAGCAGCTTGCCGGGGGTTAAATTCAATGAGCAGTTCTTC.

The chain couples TRBV19 to TRBJ2-5; TRBD2 matches at 7 bases. The J segment lost 4 bases and the V segment lost 6 bases, leaving 5 bases of the junction unmatched. Germline V lookup: CDR1 LNHDA, CDR2 SQIVND (reference sequence). The CDR3 length is 13 residues. This CDR3 is CASRMGGVETQYF. Here the CDR3 DNA reads TGTGCCAGTAGAATGGGAGGGGTAGAGACCCAGTACTTC.

V gene TRBV7-2 combines with J gene TRBJ2-5; 10 nucleotides align to TRBD2. The CDR3 runs to 16 residues. V lost 4 bases, J lost 5 bases, and 10 bases stayed unmatched. Germline V gene data show CDR1 as SGHTA and CDR2 as FQGNSA. CDR3 region: CASSSASGGASETQYF. CDR3 bases: TGTGCCAGCAGCTCAGCCAGCGGGGGGGCCTCTGAGACCCAGTACTTC.

J is TRBJ1-4 and V is TRBV5-1; tentatively, D is TRBD1 (6 bases). CDR1 is SGHRS, CDR2 YFSETQ, per germline. There are 14 residues in the CDR3. V dropped 4 bases and J dropped 5 bases, with 12 bases sitting between them. The CDR3 reads CASSPGTMNEKLFF. The DNA of the CDR3 is TGCGCCAGCAGCCCCGGGACAATGAATGAAAAACTGTTTTTT.

CDR3 coding DNA: TGTGCCAGCAGCTCGGCCGGGAGGGGAGGGACCTACGAGCAGTACTTC. Its protein product is CASSSAGRGGTYEQYF. The chain has TRBV7-2 and TRBJ2-7; 8 nucleotides agree with TRBD2. Germline values: CDR1 SGHTA, CDR2 FQGNSA. The CDR3 has 16 residues. The trim removed 4 bases at V and 2 bases at J, leaving 10 bases unmatched.

The V and J genes are TRBV7-2 and TRBJ2-7, with D possibly being TRBD1 (7 bases). Trimming took off 4 bases at V and 5 bases at J, with 12 bases between the two ends. The germline V gene has CDR1 SGHTA and CDR2 FQGNSA. This CDR3 is 13 amino acids long. The CDR3 sequence: CASSSQGGDEQYF. CDR3 DNA sequence: TGTGCCAGCAGCTCCCAGGGGGGCGACGAGCAGTACTTC. Looking up the rest from reference TRBV7-2 and TRBJ2-7 gives the full variable domain: GAGVSQSPSNKVTEKGKDVELRCDPISGHTALYWYRQSLGQGLEFLIYFQGNSAPDKSGLPSDRFSAERTGGSVSTLTIQRTQQEDSAVYLCASSSQGGDEQYFGPGTRLTVT.

The chain employs TRBV5-1 and TRBJ2-2, with 10 nucleotides matching TRBD1. The length of the CDR3 is 19 residues. Germline V CDR1 and CDR2: SGHRS, YFSETQ. With V trimmed by 4 bases and J by 6 bases, 18 bases remained unmatched. CDR3 loop: CASSLTGTDRGRVAGELFF. CDR3 bases: TGCGCCAGCAGCCTGACGGGAACAGACAGGGGGCGTGTCGCCGGGGAGCTGTTTTTT.

The chain joins TRBV5-1 to TRBJ2-6; 9 positions match TRBD1. Germline assignment: CDR1 SGHRS and CDR2 YFSETQ. The CDR3 length is 18 residues. Trimming took 4 bases from V and 2 from J; bases not matched to a gene: 10. The CDR3 coding sequence is TGCGCCAGCAGCATAACAGGGGGCGATCTAGCTGGGGCCAACGTCCTGACTTTC. It codes for CASSITGGDLAGANVLTF.

The chain employs TRBV2 and TRBJ1-2; D is perhaps TRBD1 (5 bases). CDR1 and CDR2 (germline): SNHLY, FYNNEI. Trimming shortened V by 3 bases and J by 6 bases, and 8 bases separated the two germline ends. This CDR3 contains 12 residues. The CDR3 region has the DNA TGTGCCAGCAGTGAGTACAGGAATGGCTACACCTTC. Translation: CASSEYRNGYTF. Based on the CDR3 plus reference TRBV2 and TRBJ1-2, the full variable domain is EPEVTQTPSHQVTQMGQEVILRCVPISNHLYFYWYRQILGQKVEFLVSFYNNEISEKSEIFDDQFSVERPDGSNFTLKIRSTKLEDSAMYFCASSEYRNGYTFGSGTRLTVV.

The chain joins TRBV18 to TRBJ1-4, with 7 bases identical to TRBD1. Trimming took 6 bases from V and 6 from J; bases not matched to a gene: 13. There are 16 residues in the CDR3. The germline V gene encodes CDR1 KGHSH and CDR2 LQKENI. CDR3 DNA sequence: TGTGCCAGCTCCCGGACTGACAGGGAATTGTATGAAAAACTGTTTTTT. Its translation is CASSRTDRELYEKLFF.